This paragraph covers one T cell receptor beta chain sequence. Its antigen is unidentified. The template was RNA from unsorted bulk tissue. Chemotherapy-naive patients with new lung cancer underwent thoracic surgery in China, August–November 2014. This sample is drawn from a study of tumor and adjacent non-tumor tissue in lung cancer. TCRbeta libraries were built with three rounds of nested PCR, modified from ARM-PCR. A single record per CDR3 protein comes from TCRdb applying MiXCR to the multiplex PCR reads. This table has about 93,000 distinct CDR3 sequences, 65% to 75% appearing once. Study results and caveats: Tumor tissue had significantly higher TCR diversity than normal lung.

The source of this sequence is a man between 60 and 75 years old with non-small cell lung cancer. What was sequenced was lung tumor tissue.

CDR3 sequence: CASSDNGGQGLYNEQFF. Here the CDR3 DNA reads TGTGCCAGCAGTGATAATGGGGGACAGGGGTTGTACAATGAGCAGTTCTTC. The gene calls are TRBV6-1 and TRBJ2-1, with TRBD1 identical over 10 bases. Per the germline V gene, CDR1 is MNHNS and CDR2 is SASEGT. The CDR3 runs 17 residues. V was clipped by 3 bases and J by 4 bases; unmatched bases: 9.